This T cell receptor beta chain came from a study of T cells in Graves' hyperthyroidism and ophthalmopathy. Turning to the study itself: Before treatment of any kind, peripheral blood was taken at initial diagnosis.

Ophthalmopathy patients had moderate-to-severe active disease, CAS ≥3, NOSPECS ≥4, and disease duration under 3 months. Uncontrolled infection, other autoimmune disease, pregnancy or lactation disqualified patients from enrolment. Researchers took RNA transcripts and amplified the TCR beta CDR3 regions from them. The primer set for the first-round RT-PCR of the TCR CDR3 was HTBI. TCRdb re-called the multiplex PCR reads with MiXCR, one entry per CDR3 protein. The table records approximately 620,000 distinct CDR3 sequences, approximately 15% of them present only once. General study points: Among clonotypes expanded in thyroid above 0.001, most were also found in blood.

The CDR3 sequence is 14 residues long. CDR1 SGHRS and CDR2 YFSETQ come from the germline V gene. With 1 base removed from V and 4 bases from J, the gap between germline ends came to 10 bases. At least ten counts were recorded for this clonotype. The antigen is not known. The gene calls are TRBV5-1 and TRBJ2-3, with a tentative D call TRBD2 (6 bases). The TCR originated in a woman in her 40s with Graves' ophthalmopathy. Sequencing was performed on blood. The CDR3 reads CASSLTSSPDTQYF. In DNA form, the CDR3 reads TGCGCCAGCAGCTTGACTAGCAGCCCAGATACGCAGTATTTT.